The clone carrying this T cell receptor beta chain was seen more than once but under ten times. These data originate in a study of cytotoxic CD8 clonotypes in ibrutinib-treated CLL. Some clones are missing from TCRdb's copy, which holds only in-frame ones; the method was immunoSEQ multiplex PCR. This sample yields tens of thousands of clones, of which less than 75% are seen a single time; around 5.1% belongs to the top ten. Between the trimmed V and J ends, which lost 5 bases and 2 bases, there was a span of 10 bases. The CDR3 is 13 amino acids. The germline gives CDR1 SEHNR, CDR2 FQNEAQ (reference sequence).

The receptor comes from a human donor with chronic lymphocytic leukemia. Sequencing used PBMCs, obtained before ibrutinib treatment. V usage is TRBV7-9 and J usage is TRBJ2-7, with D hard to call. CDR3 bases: TGTGCCAGCAGCCCCCTTATTCCCTACGAGCAGTACTTC. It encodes CASSPLIPYEQYF.